The rows below give T cell receptor beta chains drawn from one sample of a study of cytomegalovirus exposure and HLA in healthy donors. The protocol was immunoSEQ multiplex PCR, while the TCRdb copy is restricted to in-frame clones and leaves out a portion. The sample holds 110,000 or so clones, less than 80% seen once. Sequencing was performed on PBMCs. The source is a woman aged 40 to 50 in good health and CMV-seropositive. CDR3s include the opening cysteine and the closing phenylalanine or tryptophan. The order of the fields is D gene, clone size, J gene, V gene, CDR3 DNA, CDR3 protein. A D gene is named only where the DNA matches it firmly. Clone size is stated in some rows and not others, as once, few, many or a class when expanded.

-,few,TRBJ1-2,TRBV9,TGTGCCAGCAGCGTAGCGGAGTACTATGGCTACACCTTC,CASSVAEYYGYTF
-,once,TRBJ1-2,TRBV19,TGTGCCAGTAGTGCCGACAGGCGACGTCGGGGCTACACCTTC,CASSADRRRRGYTF
TRBD2,-,TRBJ2-1,TRBV9,TGTGCCAGCAGCGCCGAGGATGGGACTAGCGGGAGGTGGGATGAGCAGTTCTTC,CASSAEDGTSGRWDEQFF
-,-,TRBJ2-7,TRBV5-1,TGCGCCAGCAGCTTGACAGGGAGCTCCTACGAGCAGTACTTC,CASSLTGSSYEQYF
TRBD2,-,TRBJ2-3,TRBV30,TGTGCCTGGAGTAAGACTAGCGGGAGCCTGAGGCTTGGCACAGATACGCAGTATTTT,CAWSKTSGSLRLGTDTQYF
TRBD1,-,TRBJ2-7,TRBV7-2,TGTGCCAGCAGCTCCGACAGGGGCGGAGAGCAGTACTTC,CASSSDRGGEQYF
-,-,TRBJ2-6,TRBV15,TGTGCCACCAGCAGAGCGGAGGACAGAGGATCTGGGGCCAACGTCCTGACTTTC,CATSRAEDRGSGANVLTF
-,-,TRBJ2-4,TRBV27,TGTGCCAGCAGTTTTGGGGGACTAGCCAAAAACATTCAGTACTTC,CASSFGGLAKNIQYF
-,-,TRBJ1-5,TRBV5-1,TGCGCCAGCAGCTTGGAGGGGCATAGGGTAGGTCAGCCCCAGCATTTT,CASSLEGHRVGQPQHF
TRBD2,-,TRBJ2-7,TRBV18,TGTGCCAGCTCACCCAGACTAGCGGGGAGCTCCTACGAGCAGTACTTC,CASSPRLAGSSYEQYF
-,-,TRBJ2-1,TRBV9,TGTGCCAGCAGCGGACCGGGACAACTCTCCTACAATGAGCAGTTCTTC,CASSGPGQLSYNEQFF